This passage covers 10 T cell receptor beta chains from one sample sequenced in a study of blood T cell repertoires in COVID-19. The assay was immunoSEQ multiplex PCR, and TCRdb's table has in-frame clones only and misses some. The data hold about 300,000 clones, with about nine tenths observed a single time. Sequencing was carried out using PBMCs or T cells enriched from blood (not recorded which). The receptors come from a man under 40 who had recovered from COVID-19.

Written as DNA, the CDR3 is TGTGCCAGTAGTATAGGGCAGGGCGTTAATCAGCCCCAGCATTTT. This encodes CASSIGQGVNQPQHF. The genes are TRBV19 and TRBJ1-5; tentative D call: TRBD1 (5 bases). Germline loops: CDR1 LNHDA, CDR2 SQIVND (reference sequence). Between the trimmed V and J ends, which lost 1 base and 4 bases, there was a span of 11 bases. This CDR3 contains 15 residues.

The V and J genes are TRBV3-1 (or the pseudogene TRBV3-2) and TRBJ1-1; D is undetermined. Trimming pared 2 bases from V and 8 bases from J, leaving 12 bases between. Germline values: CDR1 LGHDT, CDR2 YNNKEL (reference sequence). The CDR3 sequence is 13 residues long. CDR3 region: CASSQLAAQEAFF. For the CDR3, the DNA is TGTGCCAGCAGCCAACTTGCGGCGCAAGAAGCTTTCTTT.

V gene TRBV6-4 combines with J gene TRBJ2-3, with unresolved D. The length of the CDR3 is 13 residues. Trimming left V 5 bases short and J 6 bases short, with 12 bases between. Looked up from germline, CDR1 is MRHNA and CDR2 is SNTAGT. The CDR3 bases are TGTGCCAGCAGTCTCGAGGAGTTGGATACGCAGTATTTT. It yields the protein CASSLEELDTQYF.

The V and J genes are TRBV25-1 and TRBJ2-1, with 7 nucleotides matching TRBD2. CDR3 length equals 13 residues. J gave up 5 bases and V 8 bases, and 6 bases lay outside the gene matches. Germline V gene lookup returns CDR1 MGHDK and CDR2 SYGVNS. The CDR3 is CASGGDYHNEQFF. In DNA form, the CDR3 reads TGTGCCAGCGGTGGGGACTACCACAATGAGCAGTTCTTC.

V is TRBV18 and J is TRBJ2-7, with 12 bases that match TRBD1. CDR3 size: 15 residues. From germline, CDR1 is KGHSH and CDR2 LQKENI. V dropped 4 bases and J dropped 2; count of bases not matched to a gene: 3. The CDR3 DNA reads TGTGCCAGCTCACTTGGGACAGGGGGCACCTACGAGCAGTACTTC. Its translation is CASSLGTGGTYEQYF.

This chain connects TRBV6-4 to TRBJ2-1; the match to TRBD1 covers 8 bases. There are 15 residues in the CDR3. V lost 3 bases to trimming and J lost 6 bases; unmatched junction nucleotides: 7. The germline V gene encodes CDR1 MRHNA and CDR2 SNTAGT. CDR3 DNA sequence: TGTGCCAGCAGTGAAGCCCCTGACAGGGGCAATGAGCAGTTCTTC. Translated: CASSEAPDRGNEQFF.

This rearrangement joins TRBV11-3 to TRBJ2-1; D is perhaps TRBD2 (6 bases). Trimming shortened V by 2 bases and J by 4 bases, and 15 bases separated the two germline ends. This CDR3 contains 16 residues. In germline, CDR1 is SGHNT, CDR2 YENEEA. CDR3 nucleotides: TGTGCCAGCAGCTTAAAGGGTTCGGCGGGGTACAATGAGCAGTTCTTC. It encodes CASSLKGSAGYNEQFF.

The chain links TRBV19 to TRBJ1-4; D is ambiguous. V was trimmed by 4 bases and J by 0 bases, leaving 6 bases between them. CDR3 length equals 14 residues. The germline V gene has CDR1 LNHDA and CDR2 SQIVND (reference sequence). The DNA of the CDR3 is TGTGCCAGTAGTACGGGTGCAACTAATGAAAAACTGTTTTTT. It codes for CASSTGATNEKLFF.

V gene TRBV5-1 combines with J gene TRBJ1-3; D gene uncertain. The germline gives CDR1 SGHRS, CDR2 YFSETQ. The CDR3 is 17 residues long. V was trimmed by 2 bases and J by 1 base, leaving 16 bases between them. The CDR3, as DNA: TGCGCCAGCAGCTTCGGGCAGAGCGGCTCGTCTGGAAACACCATATATTTT. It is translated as CASSFGQSGSSGNTIYF.

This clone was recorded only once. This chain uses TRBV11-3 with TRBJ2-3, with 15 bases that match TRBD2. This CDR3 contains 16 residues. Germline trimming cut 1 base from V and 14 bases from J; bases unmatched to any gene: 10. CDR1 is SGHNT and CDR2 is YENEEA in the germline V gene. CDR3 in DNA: TGTGCCAGCAGCTTAGGGAGGACTAGCGGGGGGGGCCGTCTGTATTTT. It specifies CASSLGRTSGGGRLYF. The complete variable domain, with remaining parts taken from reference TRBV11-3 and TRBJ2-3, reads EAGVVQSPRYKIIEKKQPVAFWCNPISGHNTLYWYLQNLGQGPELLIRYENEEAVDDSQLPKDRFSAERLKGVDSTLKIQPAELGDSAVYLCASSLGRTSGGGRLYFGPGTRLTVL.